These 5 T cell receptor beta chains were sequenced from one sample in a study of CD8+ T cells in alopecia areata. Treatment in this sample: oral pan-JAK inhibitor, 5-10 mg twice daily. RNA, once extracted, was reverse transcribed into cDNA for use as the sequencing template. Repertoires were generated with immunoSEQ multiplex PCR, while TCRdb's copy carries only in-frame clones and drops some. Of approximately 150,000 clones detected, roughly 60% appear once; the ten largest clones hold roughly 16%. Sequenced here: CD4+ T cells sorted from blood, sampled between weeks 55 and 65, from a patient treated with tofacitinib. The receptors shown here come from a human donor with alopecia areata.

V gene TRBV7-9 combines with J gene TRBJ1-6, with 8 bases lining up with TRBD1. The germline gives CDR1 SEHNR, CDR2 FQNEAQ (reference sequence). This CDR3 has 16 amino acids. V dropped 5 bases and J dropped 8; count of bases not matched to a gene: 11. Written as DNA, the CDR3 is TGTGCCAGCAGCCATCAGGGGGCGCGGTCAGATTCACCCCTCCACTTT. Translated: CASSHQGARSDSPLHF.

This clone was counted ten times or more. The rearrangement links TRBV7-9 to TRBJ1-1; D call uncertain. Trimming pared 5 bases from V and 6 bases from J, leaving 16 bases between. CDR3 length equals 14 residues. Germline values: CDR1 SEHNR, CDR2 FQNEAQ (reference sequence). In nucleotides, the CDR3 is TGTGCCAGCAGCCTGGATCAAGGTTCGTCTGAAGCTTTCTTT. Its protein is CASSLDQGSSEAFF.

The rearrangement joins TRBV5-1 to TRBJ2-3; D uncertain. Germline V gives CDR1 SGHRS, CDR2 YFSETQ. Trimming removed 1 base from V and 0 bases from J, with 3 bases in between. The length of the CDR3 is 13 residues. CDR3 region: CASSLSSTDTQYF. The CDR3 DNA reads TGCGCCAGCAGCTTGTCTAGCACAGATACGCAGTATTTT.

The chain uses TRBV18 and TRBJ1-1; D gene uncertain. V was shortened by 4 bases and J by 7 bases, with 10 bases between the two germline ends. Germline CDR1 is KGHSH and CDR2 is LQKENI. The CDR3 totals 12 residues. CDR3 loop: CASSLKGNEAFF. CDR3 nucleotides: TGTGCCAGCTCACTCAAGGGAAATGAAGCTTTCTTT.

The chain joins TRBV19 to TRBJ1-4; D unclear. CDR3 size: 14 residues. From germline, CDR1 is LNHDA and CDR2 SQIVND (reference sequence). Trimming shortened V by 7 bases and J by 2 bases, and 11 bases separated the two germline ends. The CDR3 nucleotides read TGTGCCAGTACAAGTACTGGGACTAATGAAAAACTGTTTTTT. This encodes CASTSTGTNEKLFF.